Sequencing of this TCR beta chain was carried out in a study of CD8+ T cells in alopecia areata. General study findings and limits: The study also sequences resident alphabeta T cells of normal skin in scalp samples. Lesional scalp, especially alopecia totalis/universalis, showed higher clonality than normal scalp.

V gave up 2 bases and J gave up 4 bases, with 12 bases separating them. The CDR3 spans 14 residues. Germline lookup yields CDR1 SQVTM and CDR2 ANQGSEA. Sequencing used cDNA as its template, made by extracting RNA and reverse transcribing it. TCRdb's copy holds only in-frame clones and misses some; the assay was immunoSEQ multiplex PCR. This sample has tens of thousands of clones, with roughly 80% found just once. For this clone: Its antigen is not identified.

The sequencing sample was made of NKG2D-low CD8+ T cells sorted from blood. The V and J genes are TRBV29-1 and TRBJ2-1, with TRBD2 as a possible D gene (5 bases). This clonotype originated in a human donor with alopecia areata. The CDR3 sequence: CSVESGVVYNEQFF. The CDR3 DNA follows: TGCAGCGTTGAATCCGGGGTGGTGTACAATGAGCAGTTCTTC.